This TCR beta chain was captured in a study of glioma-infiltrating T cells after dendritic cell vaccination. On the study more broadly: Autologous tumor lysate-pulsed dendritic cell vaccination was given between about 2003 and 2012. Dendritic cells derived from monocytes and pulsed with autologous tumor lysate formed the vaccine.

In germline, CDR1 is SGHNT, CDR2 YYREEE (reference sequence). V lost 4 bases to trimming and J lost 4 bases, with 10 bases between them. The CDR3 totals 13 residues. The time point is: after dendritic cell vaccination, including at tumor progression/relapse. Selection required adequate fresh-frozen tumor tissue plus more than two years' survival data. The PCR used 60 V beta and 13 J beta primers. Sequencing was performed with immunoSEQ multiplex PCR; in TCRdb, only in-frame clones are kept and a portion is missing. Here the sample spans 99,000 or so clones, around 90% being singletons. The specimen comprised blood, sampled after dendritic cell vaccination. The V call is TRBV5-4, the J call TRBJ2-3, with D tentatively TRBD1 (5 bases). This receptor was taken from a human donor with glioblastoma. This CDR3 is CASSTQGADTQYF. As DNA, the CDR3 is TGTGCCAGCAGCACCCAGGGCGCAGATACGCAGTATTTT. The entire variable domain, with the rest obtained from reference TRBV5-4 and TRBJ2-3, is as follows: ETGVTQSPTHLIKTRGQQVTLRCSSQSGHNTVSWYQQALGQGPQFIFQYYREEENGRGNFPPRFSGLQFPNYSSELNVNALELDDSALYLCASSTQGADTQYFGPGTRLTVL.